This TCR beta chain was captured in a study of T-cell memory formation after mild COVID-19. The ends were cut back, 2 bases at V and 7 bases at J, with 15 bases in the middle. Germline V gene sequence: CDR1 SNHLY, CDR2 FYNNEI. CDR3 length equals 15 residues. One entry per CDR3 protein results from TCRdb running MiXCR on the 5' RACE reads. The sample holds over 55,000 distinct CDR3 sequences, 8% to 10% seen once. V and J are TRBV2 and TRBJ2-1; D possibly corresponds to TRBD1 (5 bases). Sequenced: PBMCs or a T cell subset sorted from them (not recorded which). This sequence originates from a man younger than 30 who had mild COVID-19 (a few samples of this study predate the infection). Cell type and time point are not known. CDR3 protein: CASSELRGEGNEQFF. The CDR3 DNA reads as TGTGCCAGCAGTGAATTAAGGGGCGAAGGAAATGAGCAGTTCTTC.